This TCR beta chain originates from a study of T cell responses to AZD1222 COVID-19 vaccine. The germline V and J ends were trimmed by 7 bases and 3 bases, with 7 bases remaining between them. CDR3 length: 12 amino acids. Germline assignment: CDR1 MNHEY and CDR2 SVGAGI. The table came from immunoSEQ multiplex PCR; TCRdb's copy has only in-frame clones and leaves some out. The sample lists around 190,000 clones, about 86% occurring once. The chain joins TRBV6-5 to TRBJ1-3; D is undetermined. This receptor was identified in an adult who received the AZD1222 COVID-19 vaccine. Sequenced here: peripheral blood, sampled 28 days after the second AZD1222 dose. The CDR3 here is CASMGVGNTIYF. The CDR3 nucleotides are TGTGCCAGCATGGGTGTTGGAAACACCATATATTTT.